This TCR beta chain was found in a study of blood T cells in healthy people across ages. Study-level findings and limits: Per million T cells, TCR beta diversity dropped about linearly as age rose.

Using a J-beta primer mix together with a sample-barcoded 5' primer, a second PCR was run for roughly 6 to 11 cycles. TCRdb recomputed calls from the 5' RACE reads with MiXCR, one row per CDR3 protein. Among approximately 730,000 distinct CDR3 sequences listed, roughly 41% were seen once. Comments on this clonotype: The antigen is undetermined.

J gave up 2 bases and V 1 base, and 3 bases lay outside the gene matches. Germline V gene sequence: CDR1 LGHDT, CDR2 YNNKEL (reference sequence). The length of the CDR3 is 16 residues. The chain combines TRBV3-1 with TRBJ1-5; TRBD1 aligns across 9 bases. The TCR was taken from a woman in her sixties or seventies in good health. Sequencing was done on a sample of blood. The CDR3 nucleotides read TGTGCCAGCAGCCAAGGGACAGGGGATGGCAATCAGCCCCAGCATTTT. Protein: CASSQGTGDGNQPQHF.